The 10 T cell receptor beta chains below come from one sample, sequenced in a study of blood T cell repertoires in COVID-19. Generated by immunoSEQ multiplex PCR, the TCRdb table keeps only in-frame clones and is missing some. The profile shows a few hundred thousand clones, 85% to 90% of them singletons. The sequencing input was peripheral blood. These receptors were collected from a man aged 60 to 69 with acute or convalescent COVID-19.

CDR3 region: CASRFGQGGGEQYF. In nucleotides, the CDR3 is TGCGCCAGCAGATTTGGACAGGGGGGCGGAGAGCAGTACTTC. The genes are TRBV5-1 and TRBJ2-7; 10 bases align to TRBD1. The V gene's germline CDR1 is SGHRS and CDR2 YFSETQ. The CDR3 contains 14 residues. The V segment lost 5 bases and the J segment 7 bases; nucleotides outside the gene matches: 9.

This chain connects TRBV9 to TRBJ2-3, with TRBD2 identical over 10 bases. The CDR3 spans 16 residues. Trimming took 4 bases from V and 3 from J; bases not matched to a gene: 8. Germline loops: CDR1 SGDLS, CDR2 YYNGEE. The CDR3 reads CASSTRGGLATDTQYF. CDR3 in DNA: TGTGCCAGCAGCACCAGGGGGGGACTAGCGACAGATACGCAGTATTTT.

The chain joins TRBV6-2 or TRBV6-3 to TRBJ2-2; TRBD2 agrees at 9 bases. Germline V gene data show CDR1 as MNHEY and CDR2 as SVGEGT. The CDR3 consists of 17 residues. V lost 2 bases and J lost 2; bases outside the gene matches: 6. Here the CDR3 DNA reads TGTGCCAGCAGTTACCCCCGCGGGGGGGATAACACCGGGGAGCTGTTTTTT. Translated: CASSYPRGGDNTGELFF.

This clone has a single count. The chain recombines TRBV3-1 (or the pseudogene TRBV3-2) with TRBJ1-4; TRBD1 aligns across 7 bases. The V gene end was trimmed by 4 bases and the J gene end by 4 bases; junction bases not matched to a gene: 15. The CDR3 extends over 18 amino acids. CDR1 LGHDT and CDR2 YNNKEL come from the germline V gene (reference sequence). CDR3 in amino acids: CASSREKIDRVVNEKLFF. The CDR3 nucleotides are TGTGCCAGCAGCCGGGAGAAGATCGACAGGGTGGTTAATGAAAAACTGTTTTTT.

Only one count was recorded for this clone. This CDR3 is CASSFTRTGSNPYF. DNA for the CDR3: TGTGCCAGCAGCTTCACAAGGACAGGGTCCAATCCGTATTTT. This sequence joins TRBV11-1 and TRBJ2-3; 8 bases map to TRBD1. From germline, CDR1 is SGHAT and CDR2 FQDESV (reference sequence). J gave up 14 bases and V 3 bases, and 13 bases lay outside the gene matches. There are 14 residues in the CDR3. Together with reference TRBV11-1 and TRBJ2-3, the CDR3 gives the full variable domain: EAEVAQSPRYKITEKSQAVAFWCDPISGHATLYWYRQILGQGPELLVQFQDESVVDDSQLPKDRFSAERLKGVDSTLKIQPAELGDSAMYLCASSFTRTGSNPYFGPGTRLTVL.

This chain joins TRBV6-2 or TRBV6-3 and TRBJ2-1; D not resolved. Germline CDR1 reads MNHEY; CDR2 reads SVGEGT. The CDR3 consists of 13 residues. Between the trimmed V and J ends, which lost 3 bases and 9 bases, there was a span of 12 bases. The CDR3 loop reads CASSYRGSSEQFF. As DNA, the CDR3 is TGTGCCAGCAGTTATCGTGGATCTAGTGAGCAGTTCTTC.

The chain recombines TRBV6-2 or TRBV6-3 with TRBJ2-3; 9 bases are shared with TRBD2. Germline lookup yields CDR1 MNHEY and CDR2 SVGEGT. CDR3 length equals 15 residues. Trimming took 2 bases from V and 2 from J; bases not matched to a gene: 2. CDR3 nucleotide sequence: TGTGCCAGCAGTTACGCTAGCGGGGTCACAGATACGCAGTATTTT. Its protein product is CASSYASGVTDTQYF.

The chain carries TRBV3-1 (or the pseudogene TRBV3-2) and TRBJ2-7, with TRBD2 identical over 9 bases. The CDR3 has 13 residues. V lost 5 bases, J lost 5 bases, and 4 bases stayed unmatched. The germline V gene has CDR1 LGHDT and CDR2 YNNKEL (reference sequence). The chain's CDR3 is CASSERLADEQYF. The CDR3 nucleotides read TGTGCCAGCAGCGAACGACTAGCGGACGAGCAGTACTTC.

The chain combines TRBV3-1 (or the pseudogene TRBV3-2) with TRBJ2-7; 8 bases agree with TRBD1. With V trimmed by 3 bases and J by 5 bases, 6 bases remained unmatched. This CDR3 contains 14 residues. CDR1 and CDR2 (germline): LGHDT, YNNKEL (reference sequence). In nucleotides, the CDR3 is TGTGCCAGCAGCCATTCCTTGACAGGGGACGAGCAGTACTTC. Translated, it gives CASSHSLTGDEQYF.

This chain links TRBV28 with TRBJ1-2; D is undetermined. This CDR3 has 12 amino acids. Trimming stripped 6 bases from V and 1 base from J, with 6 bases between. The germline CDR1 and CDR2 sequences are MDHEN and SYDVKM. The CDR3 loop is CASSHGNYGYTF. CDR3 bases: TGTGCCAGCAGCCACGGTAACTATGGCTACACCTTC.